The entry below gives a single T cell receptor beta chain sequence along with its context. The record originates from a study of blood T cell repertoires in COVID-19. About the study: Sources were T cells, B-cell-depleted T cells, or PBMCs; the material itself was cDNA or gDNA.

This table comes from immunoSEQ multiplex PCR, and its TCRdb copy is limited to in-frame clones, with some not included. The sample yields around 230,000 clones, about nine tenths seen once. V was pared by 2 bases and J by 6 bases, with 9 bases between. This CDR3 has 12 residues. The germline CDR1 and CDR2 sequences are SGHRS and YFSETQ. The chain is built from TRBV5-1 and TRBJ2-7; D not resolved. Material for sequencing was peripheral blood. The TCR comes from a man aged 25-40 years who had recovered from COVID-19. CDR3 sequence reads: CASSFQAGEQYF. The DNA of the CDR3 is TGCGCCAGCAGCTTTCAGGCCGGCGAGCAGTACTTC.